This entry lists 30 T cell receptor beta chains sequenced from one sample in a study of neurological immune-mediated disorders. Using its own MiXCR run on the 5' RACE reads, TCRdb lists one record per CDR3 protein. The sample records under 60,000 distinct CDR3 sequences, roughly 24% being singletons. Sequences were obtained from PBMCs. These receptors were collected from a woman in her 70s in good health.

The J gene is TRBJ2-1, the V gene TRBV5-1, with a tentative D call TRBD2 (6 bases). Trimming left V 4 bases short and J 4 bases short, with 15 bases between. This CDR3 spans 15 amino acids. Germline loops: CDR1 SGHRS, CDR2 YFSETQ. The CDR3 nucleotides are TGCGCCAGCAGCACCGCAAGCGCGGGATACAATGAGCAGTTCTTC. Translation gives CASSTASAGYNEQFF.

As for this clonotype: At one boundary the junction diverges from the germline segment, which might be a read error. J is TRBJ2-1 and V is TRBV5-1; D gene ambiguous. The CDR3 extends over 15 amino acids. The germline V gene encodes CDR1 SGHRS and CDR2 YFSETQ. The CDR3 nucleotides are TGCGCCAGCAGCTTGGTCGCGCTGCGCCGCAATGAACAGTTCTTC. As protein: CASSLVALRRNEQFF.

This clonotype came up many times. This sequence joins TRBV6-1 and TRBJ2-5; D is undetermined. Germline V CDR1 and CDR2: MNHNS, SASEGT. The CDR3 totals 13 residues. V was pared by 6 bases and J by 0 bases, with 8 bases between. The CDR3 is CASSPANQETQYF. In nucleotides, the CDR3 is TGTGCCAGCAGCCCTGCCAACCAAGAGACCCAGTACTTC.

The CDR3 protein is CAISESGGSGANVLTF. DNA of the CDR3: TGTGCCATCAGTGAGTCTGGGGGGTCAGGGGCCAACGTCCTGACTTTC. The V call is TRBV10-3, the J call TRBJ2-6; TRBD2 might be the D (6 bases). V was pared by 0 bases and J by 4 bases, with 10 bases between. The CDR3 runs to 16 residues. CDR1 and CDR2 from the germline V gene are ENHRY and SYGVKD.

V gene TRBV12-3 or TRBV12-4 combines with J gene TRBJ2-5; D is tentatively TRBD1 or TRBD2 (5 bases each). Between the trimmed V and J ends, which lost 5 bases and 3 bases, there was a span of 16 bases. The CDR3 is 15 residues long. CDR3 sequence: CASSLPGRRKETQYF. CDR3 in DNA: TGTGCCAGCAGTCTGCCGGGACGAAGGAAAGAGACCCAGTACTTC.

This clonotype showed up many times. The chain recombines TRBV7-2 with TRBJ2-7, with D tentatively TRBD1 (5 bases). V lost 0 bases to trimming and J lost 1 base, with 7 bases between them. The CDR3 runs 14 residues. CDR1 and CDR2 from the germline V gene are SGHTA and FQGNSA. CDR3 residues: CASSLAAGSYEQYF. The CDR3 coding sequence is TGTGCCAGCAGCTTAGCGGCAGGGTCCTACGAGCAGTACTTC. Full variable domain (remainder filled in from reference TRBV7-2 and TRBJ2-7): GAGVSQSPSNKVTEKGKDVELRCDPISGHTALYWYRQSLGQGLEFLIYFQGNSAPDKSGLPSDRFSAERTGGSVSTLTIQRTQQEDSAVYLCASSLAAGSYEQYFGPGTRLTVT.

This clonotype was recorded at least ten times. The gene calls are TRBV18 and TRBJ2-6; D call uncertain. V lost 0 bases, J lost 0 bases, and 12 bases lay in between. This CDR3 is built from 18 residues. The germline gives CDR1 KGHSH, CDR2 LQKENI. The CDR3 is CASSPPNVLSSGANVLTF. CDR3 coding DNA: TGTGCCAGCTCACCACCGAATGTGCTCTCCTCTGGGGCCAACGTCCTGACTTTC.

Many counts were recorded for this clonotype. The chain joins TRBV12-3 or TRBV12-4 to TRBJ2-7, with 9 bases that match TRBD1. The J segment lost 4 bases and the V segment lost 3 bases, leaving 10 bases of the junction unmatched. The CDR3 loop spans 16 amino acids. CDR3 loop: CASSFGPGTGIYEQYF. The CDR3 DNA reads TGTGCCAGCAGTTTTGGGCCCGGGACAGGGATTTACGAGCAGTACTTC.

This clonotype was seen repeatedly, ten times or more. V gene TRBV12-3 or TRBV12-4 combines with J gene TRBJ2-7; 13 bases are shared with TRBD2. This CDR3 contains 14 residues. The V and J ends lost 8 bases and 7 bases, in that order; junction bases with no gene match: 8. DNA of the CDR3: TGTGCCAGCCGTGGGGAGGGACTAGCGGGGGAGCAGTACTTC. Translating gives CASRGEGLAGEQYF.

The chain couples TRBV10-3 to TRBJ1-1; no reliable D call. The germline gives CDR1 ENHRY, CDR2 SYGVKD. CDR3 length: 13 residues. Trimming took 6 bases from V and 3 from J, leaving 11 bases between them. The CDR3 is CAIRPGRDTEAFF. The CDR3 nucleotides read TGTGCCATCAGGCCCGGACGTGACACTGAAGCTTTCTTT.

CDR3 sequence: CAISGARVGTSTDTQYF. The CDR3 DNA follows: TGTGCCATCAGTGGGGCGCGGGTTGGGACTAGCACAGATACGCAGTATTTT. The V and J genes are TRBV10-3 and TRBJ2-3; TRBD2 might be the D (6 bases). The germline gives CDR1 ENHRY, CDR2 SYGVKD. With 4 bases removed from V and 0 bases from J, the gap between germline ends came to 17 bases. The CDR3 runs 17 residues.

This clonotype showed up many times. This chain joins TRBV6-5 and TRBJ2-1; TRBD1 agrees at 8 bases. The CDR3 loop spans 13 amino acids. With 4 bases clipped from V and 12 bases from J, the junction kept 8 bases outside the gene matches. Germline CDR1 MNHEY, CDR2 SVGAGI. DNA of the CDR3: TGTGCCAGCAGTTTTTCGGACAGGGCTGGGCAGTTCTTC. It specifies CASSFSDRAGQFF.

Many counts were recorded for this clonotype. The chain employs TRBV20-1 and TRBJ1-1; D is undetermined. The CDR3 has 14 amino acids. The V gene lost 0 bases and the J gene lost 0 bases, with 8 bases spanning the gap. Germline CDR1 is DFQATT and CDR2 is SNEGSKA (reference sequence). The CDR3 bases are TGCAGTGCTAGAGATCCATCATTGAACACTGAAGCTTTCTTT. Amino acids: CSARDPSLNTEAFF.

The chain has TRBV6-1 and TRBJ2-7, with 7 bases that match TRBD2. Per the germline V gene, CDR1 is MNHNS and CDR2 is SASEGT. The CDR3 extends over 15 amino acids. The ends lost 0 bases at V and 4 bases at J; junction bases unmatched: 6. The CDR3 reads CASSEAGGLLYEQYF. For the CDR3, the DNA is TGTGCCAGCAGTGAAGCCGGGGGACTACTATACGAGCAGTACTTC.

In this sample, this clonotype turned up many times. The gene calls are TRBV3-1 and TRBJ2-3, with D unclear. Germline loops: CDR1 LGHDT, CDR2 YNNKEL (reference sequence). Trimming pared 2 bases from V and 6 bases from J, leaving 12 bases between. This CDR3 comprises 14 residues. CDR3 residues: CASSQFLVGDTQYF. The CDR3 coding sequence is TGTGCCAGCAGCCAATTCCTGGTTGGGGATACGCAGTATTTT.

This clonotype has ten or more counts. The CDR3 DNA follows: TGTGCCAGCGAAGGGGGACTGGAAGAGACCCAGTACTTC. This sequence encodes CASEGGLEETQYF. The chain uses TRBV6-6 and TRBJ2-5; D may be TRBD1 or TRBD2 (6 bases each). The CDR3 consists of 13 residues. Germline CDR1 is MNHNY and CDR2 is SVGAGI (reference sequence). V lost 8 bases and J 3 bases, leaving 13 bases between the germline ends.

This clonotype was counted ten times or more. V and J are TRBV5-1 and TRBJ2-2; weak D call: TRBD1 (6 bases). V lost 3 bases and J 3 bases, leaving 9 bases between the germline ends. Germline V CDR1 and CDR2: SGHRS, YFSETQ. CDR3 length equals 14 residues. CDR3 sequence reads: CASSWTADTGELFF. DNA for the CDR3: TGCGCCAGCAGCTGGACAGCGGACACCGGGGAGCTGTTTTTT. Complete variable domain (other parts from reference TRBV5-1 and TRBJ2-2): KAGVTQTPRYLIKTRGQQVTLSCSPISGHRSVSWYQQTPGQGLQFLFEYFSETQRNKGNFPGRFSGRQFSNSRSEMNVSTLELGDSALYLCASSWTADTGELFFGEGSRLTVL.

The sample holds many counts of this clonotype. The chain has TRBV7-2 and TRBJ1-1; no reliable D call. CDR3 length equals 13 residues. The ends were cut back, 1 base at V and 1 base at J, with 4 bases in the middle. Germline lookup yields CDR1 SGHTA and CDR2 FQGNSA. CDR3 loop: CASSLDPNTEAFF. In DNA form, the CDR3 reads TGTGCCAGCAGCTTAGATCCGAACACTGAAGCTTTCTTT.

This clonotype was observed a handful of times. The chain has TRBV7-9 and TRBJ2-6, with TRBD1 matching 8 bases. V lost 4 bases to trimming and J lost 4 bases; unmatched junction nucleotides: 6. The germline CDR1 and CDR2 sequences are SEHNR and FQNEAQ (reference sequence). This CDR3 region has 16 residues. The CDR3 nucleotides read TGTGCCAGCAGCTCCCCGACAGGGGACGGGGCCAACGTCCTGACTTTC. Protein sequence: CASSSPTGDGANVLTF.

In this sample, this clonotype turned up a few times. The chain is built from TRBV19 and TRBJ2-1; TRBD2 is a possible D gene (6 bases). V gave up 9 bases and J gave up 9 bases, with 9 bases separating them. Looked up from germline, CDR1 is LNHDA and CDR2 is SQIVND (reference sequence). The CDR3 is made up of 10 amino acids. The CDR3 bases are TGTGCCAGCGCCGGGGGTGAGCAGTTCTTC. As protein: CASAGGEQFF.

The gene calls are TRBV4-1 and TRBJ2-7, with 10 positions matching TRBD1. CDR3 length: 15 residues. With V trimmed by 4 bases and J by 7 bases, 10 bases remained unmatched. CDR1 MGHRA and CDR2 YSYEKL come from the germline V gene. This CDR3 is CASSPIDRGPREQYF. The CDR3 DNA reads as TGCGCCAGCAGCCCCATTGACAGGGGGCCGAGGGAGCAGTACTTC.

This clonotype was seen many times. The genes are TRBV7-2 and TRBJ2-5; D unresolved. CDR3 size: 13 residues. The V end lost 2 bases, the J end lost 0 bases, and 4 bases lay between the germline ends. Germline CDR1 reads SGHTA; CDR2 reads FQGNSA. The CDR3 protein is CASSLPDQETQYF. CDR3 coding DNA: TGTGCCAGCAGCTTACCAGACCAAGAGACCCAGTACTTC.

This clonotype was seen many times. This sequence joins TRBV12-3 or TRBV12-4 and TRBJ2-7; the D gene is possibly TRBD1 (6 bases). This CDR3 has 14 amino acids. V lost 6 bases, J lost 3 bases, and 15 bases lay in between. The CDR3 loop is CASSRRDKDYEQYF. DNA of the CDR3: TGTGCCAGCAGCCGCCGGGACAAGGACTACGAGCAGTACTTC.

The V and J genes are TRBV14 and TRBJ2-1; D perhaps matches TRBD2 (5 bases). CDR3 length: 15 residues. The germline V and J ends were trimmed by 1 base and 3 bases, with 10 bases remaining between them. The germline CDR1 and CDR2 sequences are SGHDN and FVKESK. The CDR3 reads CASSQGRGIYNEQFF. The CDR3 region has the DNA TGTGCCAGCAGCCAAGGGCGAGGGATCTACAATGAGCAGTTCTTC.

This clonotype was recorded at least ten times. CDR3 sequence: CASSSEGGTNTGELFF. CDR3 in DNA: TGTGCCAGCAGCTCCGAGGGAGGCACGAACACCGGGGAGCTGTTTTTT. V usage is TRBV7-2 and J usage is TRBJ2-2; possibly TRBD2 for D (6 bases). The ends were cut back, 4 bases at V and 0 bases at J, with 12 bases in the middle. The V gene's germline CDR1 is SGHTA and CDR2 FQGNSA. The CDR3 consists of 16 residues.

This clonotype was counted ten times or more. This chain connects TRBV5-1 to TRBJ2-7, with 8 bases lining up with TRBD2. The trim removed 2 bases at V and 1 base at J, leaving 2 bases unmatched. CDR1 SGHRS and CDR2 YFSETQ come from the germline V gene. CDR3 length: 14 amino acids. The CDR3 loop is CASSLAGVSYEQYF. The CDR3 DNA is TGCGCCAGCAGCTTAGCGGGAGTATCCTACGAGCAGTACTTC.

This clonotype was seen more than once but under ten times. The chain uses TRBV5-5 and TRBJ1-2; 8 bases agree with TRBD1. The junction had 3 bases not matched to a gene; V was cut back by 0 bases and J by 2 bases. The CDR3 has 15 residues. Germline lookup yields CDR1 SGHKS and CDR2 YYEKEE (reference sequence). For the CDR3, the DNA is TGTGCCAGCAGCTTGGGACAGGGGTTGAACTATGGCTACACCTTC. Translating it yields CASSLGQGLNYGYTF.

This clonotype was recorded many times. The J gene is TRBJ2-7, the V gene TRBV7-6; TRBD2 agrees at 14 bases. This CDR3 is built from 15 residues. The J segment lost 5 bases and the V segment lost 3 bases, leaving 3 bases of the junction unmatched. Germline assignment: CDR1 SGHVS and CDR2 FNYEAQ. For the CDR3, the DNA is TGTGCCAGCAGCTTCCGGGGACTAGCGGGAGACGAGCAGTACTTC. It is translated as CASSFRGLAGDEQYF.

This clonotype was seen ten or more times. The chain employs TRBV28 and TRBJ2-7; D possibly uses TRBD1 or TRBD2 (5 bases each). Germline lookup yields CDR1 MDHEN and CDR2 SYDVKM. The CDR3 is 12 residues long. Trimming took 2 bases from V and 5 from J, leaving 7 bases between them. CDR3 loop: CASSLGGHEQYF. The CDR3 DNA follows: TGTGCCAGCAGTTTAGGGGGACACGAGCAGTACTTC.

The V and J genes are TRBV11-3 and TRBJ2-3; either TRBD1 or TRBD2 may supply D (8 bases each). The CDR3 runs to 17 residues. V was trimmed by 4 bases and J by 2 bases, leaving 19 bases between them. The V gene's germline CDR1 is SGHNT and CDR2 YENEEA. The CDR3 nucleotides read TGTGCCAGCAGCTCTTTAGCGGGGACAGGCTACACAGATACGCAGTATTTT. Protein sequence: CASSSLAGTGYTDTQYF.